The 29 T cell receptor beta chains reported below all come from one sample, sequenced in a study of shared clonotypes between healthy human individuals. The method was immunoSEQ multiplex PCR; TCRdb's version includes in-frame clones alone and lacks a portion of them. The sample holds some 980,000 clones, over 75% seen once. Sequencing was carried out using memory CD4+ T cells sorted from blood. Subset: CD45RA-negative fraction. These receptors came from a man in his late teens or twenties in good health.

The chain uses TRBV6-1 and TRBJ2-2; D may be TRBD1 (5 bases). This CDR3 is built from 15 residues. Per the germline V gene, CDR1 is MNHNS and CDR2 is SASEGT. V was pared by 7 bases and J by 5 bases, with 17 bases between. CDR3 coding DNA: TGTGCCAGCAAATTAGACAGTGCTTCGACCGGGGAGCTGTTTTTT. It specifies CASKLDSASTGELFF.

This clone was seen only once. The CDR3: CASSISLASYNEQFF. The CDR3 DNA reads TGTGCCAGTAGTATATCGCTAGCATCCTACAATGAGCAGTTCTTC. The chain combines TRBV19 with TRBJ2-1, with D possibly matching TRBD2 (5 bases). Germline CDR1 is LNHDA and CDR2 is SQIVND (reference sequence). This CDR3 region has 15 residues. V lost 2 bases and J 1 base, leaving 9 bases between the germline ends.

The chain is built from TRBV25-1 and TRBJ2-1; D could derive from TRBD1 or TRBD2 (7 bases each). Germline CDR1 is MGHDK and CDR2 is SYGVNS. The CDR3 covers 15 residues. V lost 3 bases, J lost 8 bases, and 17 bases lay in between. CDR3: CASSEGGTVIDEQFF. DNA for the CDR3: TGTGCCAGCAGTGAGGGGGGGACAGTCATCGATGAGCAGTTCTTC.

The gene calls are TRBV6-5 and TRBJ2-7, with TRBD2 matching over 8 bases. CDR3 length equals 14 residues. CDR1 and CDR2 from the germline V gene are MNHEY and SVGAGI. V shed 6 bases, J shed 7 bases, and the junction held 11 bases outside the gene matches. The CDR3 reads CASRADGLALEQYF. CDR3 in DNA: TGTGCCAGCAGGGCCGATGGACTAGCTTTAGAGCAGTACTTC.

This chain joins TRBV6-4 and TRBJ2-5, with a tentative D call TRBD2 (5 bases). Trimming shortened V by 6 bases and J by 4 bases, and 18 bases separated the two germline ends. Germline values: CDR1 MRHNA, CDR2 SNTAGT. The CDR3 has 15 residues. CDR3 amino acids: CASSELGLEGETQYF. The CDR3 DNA reads as TGTGCCAGCAGCGAATTGGGCCTCGAGGGAGAGACCCAGTACTTC.

The chain couples TRBV6-1 to TRBJ2-1; 7 positions agree with TRBD1. This CDR3 has 18 residues. After removal of 4 bases from V and 3 bases from J, the junction contained 15 bases not matched to a gene. In germline, CDR1 is MNHNS, CDR2 SASEGT. The CDR3 loop reads CASSAHPPRTGYYNEQFF. CDR3 DNA: TGTGCCAGCAGTGCCCACCCCCCTCGGACAGGATACTACAATGAGCAGTTCTTC.

The chain is built from TRBV7-9 and TRBJ2-5; TRBD2 aligns across 11 bases. The germline V gene encodes CDR1 SEHNR and CDR2 FQNEAQ (reference sequence). The CDR3 loop spans 17 amino acids. The V segment lost 4 bases and the J segment 2 bases; nucleotides outside the gene matches: 9. The chain's CDR3 is CASSSFRLAGKQETQYF. As DNA, the CDR3 is TGTGCCAGCAGCTCCTTTCGACTAGCGGGGAAACAAGAGACCCAGTACTTC.

This clone was seen just once. Other nucleotide sequences in the sample specify the same CDR3. This chain links TRBV18 with TRBJ2-3, with 7 bases matching TRBD2. This CDR3 is 16 amino acids long. J gave up 3 bases and V 3 bases, and 9 bases lay outside the gene matches. The germline V gene encodes CDR1 KGHSH and CDR2 LQKENI. In nucleotides, the CDR3 is TGTGCCAGCTCACCCCCGACCGGGGGAGGGACAGATACGCAGTATTTT. This translates into CASSPPTGGGTDTQYF.

The chain carries TRBV5-1 and TRBJ2-1; D might be TRBD1 (6 bases). CDR1 is SGHRS and CDR2 is YFSETQ in the germline V gene. The CDR3 consists of 14 residues. V was cut by 1 base and J by 8 bases, with 13 bases left in between. The CDR3 loop reads CASSLRGGVDEQFF. CDR3 nucleotide sequence: TGCGCCAGCAGCTTGCGAGGGGGAGTCGATGAGCAGTTCTTC.

The gene calls are TRBV6-1 and TRBJ1-5; D uncertain. Trimming took 3 bases from V and 9 from J, leaving 6 bases between them. Germline V gene sequence: CDR1 MNHNS, CDR2 SASEGT. The CDR3 is 11 residues long. The CDR3 DNA reads TGTGCCAGCAGTGAGAGTGCGCCCCAGCATTTT. This encodes CASSESAPQHF.

The gene calls are TRBV6-5 and TRBJ1-2; D is possibly TRBD1 (6 bases). This CDR3 is built from 13 residues. Per germline, CDR1 MNHEY and CDR2 SVGAGI. V was pared by 7 bases and J by 7 bases, with 16 bases between. The CDR3 loop is CASTLGGGRGYTF. The CDR3 DNA sequence: TGTGCCAGCACCCTAGGGGGGGGCCGTGGCTACACCTTC.

The chain employs TRBV7-9 and TRBJ2-2, with D perhaps TRBD2 (6 bases). This CDR3 is built from 15 residues. The V gene lost 3 bases and the J gene lost 5 bases, with 13 bases spanning the gap. Germline V lookup: CDR1 SEHNR, CDR2 FQNEAQ (reference sequence). The CDR3 DNA reads TGTGCCAGCAGCTTCCCGCGGGAAATGACCGGGGAGCTGTTTTTT. As protein: CASSFPREMTGELFF. The full variable domain, completed using reference TRBV7-9 and TRBJ2-2, is DTGVSQNPRHKITKRGQNVTFRCDPISEHNRLYWYRQTLGQGPEFLTYFQNEAQLEKSRLLSDRFSAERPKGSFSTLEIQRTEQGDSAMYLCASSFPREMTGELFFGEGSRLTVL.

The gene calls are TRBV5-4 and TRBJ2-7, with 9 bases aligning to TRBD2. The trim removed 5 bases at V and 0 bases at J, leaving 6 bases unmatched. There are 15 residues in the CDR3. Germline CDR1 and CDR2: SGHNT and YYREEE (reference sequence). CDR3 in amino acids: CASSSSGTISYEQYF. In DNA, the CDR3 is TGTGCCAGCAGTTCTAGCGGGACCATCTCCTACGAGCAGTACTTC.

Points on this clone: A much larger clone is a single base away; this may be a read error. CDR3 protein: CAWSFTRAGRNTIYF. The CDR3 coding sequence is TGTGCCTGGAGTTTTACGCGAGCCGGCAGAAACACCATATATTTT. J is TRBJ1-3 and V is TRBV30; D gene ambiguous. This CDR3 has 15 residues. CDR1 is GTSNPN, CDR2 SVGIG, per germline (reference sequence). The V gene lost 2 bases and the J gene lost 5 bases, with 16 bases spanning the gap. The full variable domain, in which reference TRBV30 and TRBJ1-3 provide the parts outside the CDR3, is SQTIHQWPATLVQPVGSPLSLECTVEGTSNPNLYWYRQAAGRGLQLLFYSVGIGQISSEVPQNLSASRPQDRQFILSSKKLLLSDSGFYLCAWSFTRAGRNTIYFGEGSWLTVV.

The V gene is TRBV6-5, the J gene TRBJ2-7, with D tentatively TRBD2 (7 bases). Trimming took off 8 bases at V and 3 bases at J, with 14 bases between the two ends. CDR1 MNHEY and CDR2 SVGAGI come from the germline V gene. The length of the CDR3 is 13 residues. This CDR3 reads CASRRGGFYEQYF. The DNA for the CDR3 is TGTGCCAGCCGAAGGGGGGGCTTCTACGAGCAGTACTTC.

This rearrangement joins TRBV4-1 to TRBJ1-2; unclear D gene. V was trimmed by 0 bases and J by 4 bases, leaving 18 bases between them. Germline assignment: CDR1 MGHRA and CDR2 YSYEKL. CDR3 size: 17 residues. CDR3 sequence reads: CASSQDSDGRGGYGYTF. CDR3 coding DNA: TGCGCCAGCAGCCAAGATTCGGACGGGCGAGGTGGCTATGGCTACACCTTC.

The genes are TRBV2 and TRBJ1-2, with 8 bases aligning to TRBD1. CDR1 and CDR2 from the germline V gene are SNHLY and FYNNEI. The CDR3 loop spans 14 amino acids. V lost 6 bases and J lost 3; bases outside the gene matches: 6. The CDR3 reads CASRGQGDHYGYTF. The CDR3 coding sequence is TGTGCCAGCAGAGGACAGGGAGACCACTATGGCTACACCTTC. The variable domain in full, with the rest retrieved from reference TRBV2 and TRBJ1-2, is EPEVTQTPSHQVTQMGQEVILRCVPISNHLYFYWYRQILGQKVEFLVSFYNNEISEKSEIFDDQFSVERPDGSNFTLKIRSTKLEDSAMYFCASRGQGDHYGYTFGSGTRLTVV.

A remark on this clone: The same CDR3 also results from other DNA sequences found in this sample. The chain links TRBV18 to TRBJ2-7; 7 bases align to TRBD2. CDR1 KGHSH and CDR2 LQKENI come from the germline V gene. CDR3 length: 14 amino acids. V trimming: 3 bases; J trimming: 2 bases; junction bases outside the gene matches: 4. The CDR3: CASSPGRETYEQYF. The CDR3 bases are TGTGCCAGCTCACCGGGGAGGGAAACCTACGAGCAGTACTTC.

This clone was picked up a small number of times. This chain joins TRBV9 and TRBJ2-2; D unresolved. This CDR3 is 12 amino acids long. The ends were cut back, 6 bases at V and 5 bases at J, with 8 bases in the middle. Germline CDR1 is SGDLS and CDR2 is YYNGEE. CDR3 sequence reads: CASKGETGELFF. The CDR3 DNA reads TGTGCCAGCAAAGGCGAAACCGGGGAGCTGTTTTTT.

V usage is TRBV20-1 and J usage is TRBJ2-4; D perhaps matches TRBD1 (5 bases). CDR3 length: 11 residues. Germline V CDR1 and CDR2: DFQATT, SNEGSKA (reference sequence). Trimming shortened V by 4 bases and J by 8 bases, and 9 bases separated the two germline ends. CDR3 protein: CSAMGPDIQYF. Here the CDR3 DNA reads TGCAGTGCTATGGGGCCGGACATTCAGTACTTC.

This chain connects TRBV30 to TRBJ1-2; 7 bases line up with TRBD1. The CDR3 sequence is 14 residues long. V trimming: 5 bases; J trimming: 4 bases; junction bases outside the gene matches: 10. Germline loops: CDR1 GTSNPN, CDR2 SVGIG (reference sequence). CDR3 residues: CAWESGQPPYGYTF. In DNA, the CDR3 is TGTGCCTGGGAATCGGGACAGCCCCCCTATGGCTACACCTTC.

The rearrangement uses TRBV28 and TRBJ1-3; D gene unclear. Germline V CDR1 and CDR2: MDHEN, SYDVKM. The CDR3 spans 16 residues. V was cut by 2 bases and J by 1 base, with 12 bases left in between. CDR3 nucleotide sequence: TGTGCCAGCAGTTTAGAGGCCCTCACTTCTGGAAACACCATATATTTT. Residues: CASSLEALTSGNTIYF.

The chain joins TRBV7-9 to TRBJ2-2; TRBD1 might be the D (5 bases). CDR3 length: 15 amino acids. Trimming removed 3 bases at V and 4 bases at J, with 12 bases between. In germline, CDR1 is SEHNR, CDR2 FQNEAQ (reference sequence). The CDR3 coding sequence is TGTGCCAGCAGCTTGAGTCAGGGAAGCACCGGGGAGCTGTTTTTT. Translated: CASSLSQGSTGELFF. Using reference TRBV7-9 and TRBJ2-2 for the parts outside the CDR3, the full variable domain is DTGVSQNPRHKITKRGQNVTFRCDPISEHNRLYWYRQTLGQGPEFLTYFQNEAQLEKSRLLSDRFSAERPKGSFSTLEIQRTEQGDSAMYLCASSLSQGSTGELFFGEGSRLTVL.

The sample holds one count of this clone. This chain uses TRBV27 with TRBJ2-1; D is uncertain. V was clipped by 0 bases and J by 1 base, with 4 bases between them. The CDR3 loop spans 14 amino acids. Germline V gene data show CDR1 as MNHEY and CDR2 as SMNVEV (reference sequence). The CDR3 protein is CASSLSGSYNEQFF. The DNA of the CDR3 is TGTGCCAGCAGTTTATCGGGGTCCTACAATGAGCAGTTCTTC.

The rearrangement uses TRBV28 and TRBJ2-7; a weak D match, TRBD2 (7 bases). The CDR3 spans 14 residues. V lost 6 bases to trimming and J lost 5 bases, with 17 bases between them. Germline V gene data show CDR1 as MDHEN and CDR2 as SYDVKM. In DNA, the CDR3 is TGTGCCAGCAGCAGCCCCGGGGGGCAGGACGAGCAGTACTTC. Translating it yields CASSSPGGQDEQYF.

The J gene is TRBJ1-5, the V gene TRBV28; D is possibly TRBD1 (6 bases). Trimming took off 7 bases at V and 1 base at J, with 14 bases between the two ends. Germline loops: CDR1 MDHEN, CDR2 SYDVKM. This CDR3 has 15 residues. The CDR3 DNA follows: TGTGCCAGCAATTTTATACAGGGCAGCAATCAGCCCCAGCATTTT. Translated: CASNFIQGSNQPQHF.

CDR3 nucleotide sequence: TGTGCCAGCAGCAAACCGGGACAGCTCCCCCGCGGCTATGGCTACACCTTC. Translated, it gives CASSKPGQLPRGYGYTF. The chain has TRBV21-1 and TRBJ1-2; the DNA was not compared with TRBD1, the D call given in the table. TRBV21-1 is annotated as a pseudogene. The CDR3 is 17 residues long.

The rearrangement uses TRBV10-3 and TRBJ2-3, with 11 bases matching TRBD2. V shed 6 bases, J shed 0 bases, and the junction held 5 bases outside the gene matches. The CDR3 covers 16 residues. In germline, CDR1 is ENHRY, CDR2 SYGVKD. As DNA, the CDR3 is TGTGCCATCAGAATGACTAGCGGGACTAGCACAGATACGCAGTATTTT. Translated: CAIRMTSGTSTDTQYF.

The chain's CDR3 is CAIRGTVEIDNEQFF. The CDR3 DNA reads TGTGCCATCAGGGGGACAGTCGAAATTGACAATGAGCAGTTCTTC. The chain links TRBV10-3 to TRBJ2-1; 7 bases are shared with TRBD1. V lost 6 bases and J lost 5; bases outside the gene matches: 10. The length of the CDR3 is 15 residues. The germline gives CDR1 ENHRY, CDR2 SYGVKD.